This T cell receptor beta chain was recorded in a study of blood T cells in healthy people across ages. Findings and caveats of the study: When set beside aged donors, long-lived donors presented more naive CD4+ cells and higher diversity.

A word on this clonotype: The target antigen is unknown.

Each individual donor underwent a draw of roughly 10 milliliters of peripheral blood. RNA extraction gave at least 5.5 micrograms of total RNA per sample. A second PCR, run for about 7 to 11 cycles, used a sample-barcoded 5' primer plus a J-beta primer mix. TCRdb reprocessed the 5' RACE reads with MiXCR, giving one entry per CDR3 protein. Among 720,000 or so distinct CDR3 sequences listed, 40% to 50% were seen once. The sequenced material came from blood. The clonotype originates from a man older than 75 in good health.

The CDR3 loop is CASSDYGTSTDTQYF. In nucleotides, the CDR3 is TGTGCCAGCAGTGACTATGGGACTTCCACAGATACGCAGTATTTT. This chain links TRBV6-4 with TRBJ2-3; D is perhaps TRBD2 (6 bases). Germline V gives CDR1 MRHNA, CDR2 SNTAGT. The CDR3 consists of 15 residues. V was shortened by 1 base and J by 2 bases, with 10 bases between the two germline ends.